The following is a TCR beta chain sequence with its context. No antigen is known for it. TCR sequencing covered a few patients who responded to pembrolizumab. The V segment lost 6 bases and the J segment 6 bases; nucleotides outside the gene matches: 9. This CDR3 has 15 residues. Germline V lookup: CDR1 LNHDA, CDR2 SQIVND (reference sequence). This sample was taken from a study of PD-1 blockade in mismatch repair-deficient tumors. For the study at large: Patients had some twelve mismatch repair-deficient cancer types, all previously treated and progressing. Notes on the study in general: After pembrolizumab, tumor-resident clones rose rapidly, then generally contracted before radiologic responses.

Here immunoSEQ multiplex PCR was the method, and the copy in TCRdb shows in-frame clones only, minus some. The sample records about 25,000 clones, approximately 84% being singletons. Specimen: PBMCs, collected before pembrolizumab treatment. This clonotype was obtained from an adult with mismatch repair-deficient cancer. This chain uses TRBV19 with TRBJ1-5; 9 bases agree with TRBD1. The CDR3 region has the DNA TGTGCCAGTAGAACCGGGACAGGGTTTGGTCAGCCCCAGCATTTT. Its translation is CASRTGTGFGQPQHF.